This is a list of T cell receptor beta chains from one sample in a study of control samples from healthy donors and cancer patients. Using immunoSEQ multiplex PCR, the repertoire was profiled, and TCRdb retains in-frame clones only, with some absent. The repertoire holds 150,000 or so clones, with around nine tenths as singletons. The source material was blood. The receptors shown here come from a man between 18 and 29 years old in good health. Both conserved end residues are part of each CDR3. The D gene is left open where the match is weak. Some rows have no size entry. The others give once, few or many, or a class for an expanded clone.

cdr3_nt,cdr3_aa,v_call,d_call,j_call,clone_size
TGTGCCAGCAGCCAAGTCACCGGGGAGCTGTTTTTT,CASSQVTGELFF,TRBV14,NA,TRBJ2-2,NA
TGTGCCAGCAGCCCAGCGAGGACTAATGAAAAACTGTTTTTT,CASSPARTNEKLFF,TRBV11-2,NA,TRBJ1-4,NA
TGTGCCAGCAGCTTAGTGGGACGGAGCTCCTACGAGCAGTACTTC,CASSLVGRSSYEQYF,TRBV7-2,NA,TRBJ2-7,NA
TGTGCCAGCAGCCCAGCAGCCTCAACTAATGAAAAACTGTTTTTT,CASSPAASTNEKLFF,TRBV4-2,NA,TRBJ1-4,NA
TGTGCCAGCAGCCGGAATCACAATGAGCAGTTCTTC,CASSRNHNEQFF,TRBV12-3/TRBV12-4,NA,TRBJ2-1,NA
TGTGCCAGCAGTGAATTGAGGCGGTCCTACGAGCAGTACTTC,CASSELRRSYEQYF,TRBV2,NA,TRBJ2-7,NA
TGTGCCAGCAGTTACCTATCAGGGGCAGGTGAGCAGTTCTTC,CASSYLSGAGEQFF,TRBV6-2/TRBV6-3,NA,TRBJ2-1,NA
TGTGCCAGCAGTTTAGACAGGGGCGGGGACTATGGCTACACCTTC,CASSLDRGGDYGYTF,TRBV27,TRBD1,TRBJ1-2,NA
TGTGCCAGCAGTTTAGGGGGGTCCGGCACTGAAGCTTTCTTT,CASSLGGSGTEAFF,TRBV28,NA,TRBJ1-1,NA
TGCGCCAGCAGCCCAGATCCGGCTGAAGGACTGTTTTTT,CASSPDPAEGLFF,TRBV5-1,NA,TRBJ1-4,NA
TGTGCCAGCAGCCATGTTGGGGAGCTGTTTTTT,CASSHVGELFF,TRBV3-1/TRBV3-2,NA,TRBJ2-2,NA
TGTGCCAGTAGTAGGGGGCCCAATCAGCCCCAGCATTTT,CASSRGPNQPQHF,TRBV19,NA,TRBJ1-5,NA
TGTGCCAGCAGCCTAGGACTAGCGGGGGGGACAGAGACCCAGTACTTC,CASSLGLAGGTETQYF,TRBV7-3,TRBD2,TRBJ2-5,NA
TGCGCCAGCAGCCTAGCGGGGGGAACCCAAGAGACCCAGTACTTC,CASSLAGGTQETQYF,TRBV5-1,TRBD2,TRBJ2-5,NA
TGTGCCAGCAACAAACAGGGGAAGGTGACTGAAGCTTTCTTT,CASNKQGKVTEAFF,TRBV2,TRBD1,TRBJ1-1,NA
TGCGCCAGCAGTGGGCCCCTTGTGGGGTGGACAGATACGCAGTATTTT,CASSGPLVGWTDTQYF,TRBV10-2,NA,TRBJ2-3,NA
TGTGCCAGCAGGGGTAGGCTTACCTACGAGCAGTACTTC,CASRGRLTYEQYF,TRBV6-5,NA,TRBJ2-7,once
TGTGCCAGCATTCGACAGGGGTGGACTGAAGCTTTCTTT,CASIRQGWTEAFF,TRBV12-3/TRBV12-4,TRBD1,TRBJ1-1,NA
TGTGCCAGCAGCGTAGGGGACAGGGGGACTGCAGTTGATGGCTACACCTTC,CASSVGDRGTAVDGYTF,TRBV9,TRBD1,TRBJ1-2,once
TGCAGCGTCCCGGGACAGGTGACCTGCAGGTCGAGCAATCAGCCCCAGCATTTT,CSVPGQVTCRSSNQPQHF,TRBV29-1,TRBD1,TRBJ1-5,NA
TGCGCCAGCAGCCAAGATTTACAGACAGGGAGCTCTGGAAACACCATATATTTT,CASSQDLQTGSSGNTIYF,TRBV4-3,TRBD1,TRBJ1-3,NA
TGTGCCAGCAGCTTAACGGGGGCCGAGTCTTTCTTT,CASSLTGAESFF,TRBV11-2,NA,TRBJ1-1,NA
TGTGCCAGCAGCCAAGATCTTTTGGCGGGGGGGCGCCAAGAGACCCAGTACTTC,CASSQDLLAGGRQETQYF,TRBV4-2,TRBD2,TRBJ2-5,NA
TGTGCCACCAGTGACCCCCGGACCGCGGGGCAGCCCCAGCATTTT,CATSDPRTAGQPQHF,TRBV24-1,NA,TRBJ1-5,NA
TGTGCCAGCAGCTTCTCCAACAATGAGCAGTTCTTC,CASSFSNNEQFF,TRBV11-2,NA,TRBJ2-1,NA
TGTGCCAGCAGTTCCGGGGGTGGCTATGGCTACACCTTC,CASSSGGGYGYTF,TRBV28,NA,TRBJ1-2,NA
TGTGCCAGTAGTATCACAGCGGGGGGGCCAGATACGCAGTATTTT,CASSITAGGPDTQYF,TRBV19,TRBD2,TRBJ2-3,NA
TGTGCCAGCAGTTACGGGCGACAGTGGGAGACCCAGTACTTC,CASSYGRQWETQYF,TRBV6-5,NA,TRBJ2-5,NA
TGTGCCACCAGTCGTACGACTAGCGGGGGTCTCCGGGGCACCGGGGAGCTGTTTTTT,CATSRTTSGGLRGTGELFF,TRBV24-1,TRBD2,TRBJ2-2,NA
TGTGCCAGCAGCTGGAGAGGCGGGAGGAATCAGCCCCAGCATTTT,CASSWRGGRNQPQHF,TRBV5-6,NA,TRBJ1-5,NA
TGTGCCAGCAGGCAAACCGGGGGATCGTATGGCTACACCTTC,CASRQTGGSYGYTF,TRBV6-5,NA,TRBJ1-2,NA
TGTGCCAGCAGCCAAGAGAGTGGCAGCATTAGGTCCAACCCCTACGAGCAGTACTTC,CASSQESGSIRSNPYEQYF,TRBV3-1/TRBV3-2,NA,TRBJ2-7,once
TGTGCCAGCAGCTTGGTTCTAGTTCAAGAGACCCAGTACTTC,CASSLVLVQETQYF,TRBV5-6,NA,TRBJ2-5,NA
TGTGCCAGCAGCCAAATGGATACTAGGGGTGAGCAGTTCTTC,CASSQMDTRGEQFF,TRBV3-1/TRBV3-2,NA,TRBJ2-1,NA
TGTGCCAGCAGCTTGGCAGGGGATTCGAGCACTGAAGCTTTCTTT,CASSLAGDSSTEAFF,TRBV5-6,NA,TRBJ1-1,NA
TGCGCCAGCAGCCAAGATGGGACTAGCGGGGGAGAGACCCAGTACTTC,CASSQDGTSGGETQYF,TRBV4-1,TRBD2,TRBJ2-5,NA
TGTGCCAGCAGTTACGAGGGACAGGGGTATTCACCCCTCCACTTT,CASSYEGQGYSPLHF,TRBV6-6,TRBD1,TRBJ1-6,NA
TGTGCCAGCAACGTGGGGACTGCTCCTAACTATGGCTACACCTTC,CASNVGTAPNYGYTF,TRBV28,NA,TRBJ1-2,few
TGCGCCAGCAGCCTATCGACAGGGGTAGTCAACACTGAAGCTTTCTTT,CASSLSTGVVNTEAFF,TRBV4-3,TRBD1,TRBJ1-1,once
TGCGCCAGCAGCTTTGGAGGGCTGATAAACTATGGCTACACCTTC,CASSFGGLINYGYTF,TRBV5-1,NA,TRBJ1-2,NA
TGTGCCAGTAGTATAGGGACTAGCGGCCAAAATGAGCAGTTCTTC,CASSIGTSGQNEQFF,TRBV19,TRBD2,TRBJ2-1,NA
TGTGCCAGCAGTCCCTGGACAGGTTCGGGGTCCTATAATTCACCCCTCCACTTT,CASSPWTGSGSYNSPLHF,TRBV27,TRBD1,TRBJ1-6,NA